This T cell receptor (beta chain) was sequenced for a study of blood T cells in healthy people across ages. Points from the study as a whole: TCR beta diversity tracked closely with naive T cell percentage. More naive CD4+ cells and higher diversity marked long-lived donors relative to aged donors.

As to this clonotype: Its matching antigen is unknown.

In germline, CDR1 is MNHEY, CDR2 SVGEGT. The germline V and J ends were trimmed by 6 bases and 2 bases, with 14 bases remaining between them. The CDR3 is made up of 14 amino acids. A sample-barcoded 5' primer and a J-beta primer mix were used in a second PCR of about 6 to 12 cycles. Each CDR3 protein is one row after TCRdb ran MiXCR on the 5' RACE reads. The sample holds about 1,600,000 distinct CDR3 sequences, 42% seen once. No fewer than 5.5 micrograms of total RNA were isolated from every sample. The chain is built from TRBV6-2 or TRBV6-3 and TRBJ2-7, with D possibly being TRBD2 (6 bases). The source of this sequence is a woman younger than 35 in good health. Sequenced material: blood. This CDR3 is CASRTTSSAYEQYF. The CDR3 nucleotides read TGTGCCAGCAGGACGACTAGTAGCGCCTACGAGCAGTACTTC.